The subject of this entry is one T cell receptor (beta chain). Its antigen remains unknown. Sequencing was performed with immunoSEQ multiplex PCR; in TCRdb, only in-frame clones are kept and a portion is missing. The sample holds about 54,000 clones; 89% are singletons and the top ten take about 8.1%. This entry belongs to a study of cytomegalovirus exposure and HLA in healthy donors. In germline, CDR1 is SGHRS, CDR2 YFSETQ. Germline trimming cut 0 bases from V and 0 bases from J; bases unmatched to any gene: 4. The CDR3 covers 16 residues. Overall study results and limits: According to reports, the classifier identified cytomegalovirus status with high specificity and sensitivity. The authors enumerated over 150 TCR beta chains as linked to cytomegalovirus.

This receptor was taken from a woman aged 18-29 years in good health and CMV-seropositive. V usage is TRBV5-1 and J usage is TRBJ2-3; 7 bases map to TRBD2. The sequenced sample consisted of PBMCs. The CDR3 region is CASSLGSSGSTDTQYF. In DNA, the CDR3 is TGCGCCAGCAGCTTGGGATCTAGCGGCAGCACAGATACGCAGTATTTT.